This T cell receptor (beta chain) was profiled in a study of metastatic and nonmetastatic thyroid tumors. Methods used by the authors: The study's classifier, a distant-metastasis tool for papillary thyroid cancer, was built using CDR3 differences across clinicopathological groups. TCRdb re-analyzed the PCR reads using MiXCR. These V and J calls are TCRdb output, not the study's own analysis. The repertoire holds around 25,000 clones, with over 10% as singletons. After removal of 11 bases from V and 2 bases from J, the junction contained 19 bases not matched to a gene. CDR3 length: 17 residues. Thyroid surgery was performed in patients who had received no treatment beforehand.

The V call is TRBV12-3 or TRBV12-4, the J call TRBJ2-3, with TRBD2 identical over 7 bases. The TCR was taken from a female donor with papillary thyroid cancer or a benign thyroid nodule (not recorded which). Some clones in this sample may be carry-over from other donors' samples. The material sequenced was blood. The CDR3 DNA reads TGTGCCGTCAGTTTCTTTGACTGGCTAGCGGTCACAGATACGCAGTATTTT. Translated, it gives CAVSFFDWLAVTDTQYF.